Shown below are 8 T cell receptor beta chains from a single sample sequenced in a study of T cell changes during pregnancy in multiple sclerosis. The method was immunoSEQ multiplex PCR; TCRdb's version includes in-frame clones alone and lacks a portion of them. Altogether about 87,000 clones are present, about 94% being singletons, with the ten largest covering 1.2% to 1.5%. The sequencing used peripheral blood, collected in the third trimester of pregnancy. The receptors derive from a female donor in good health, enrolled as a control in a pregnancy study.

The count of this clone is one. The chain is built from TRBV28 and TRBJ2-7, with 11 nucleotides matching TRBD1. The CDR3 consists of 15 residues. V was pared by 4 bases and J by 4 bases, with 6 bases of the junction left unmatched. From germline, CDR1 is MDHEN and CDR2 SYDVKM. CDR3 residues: CASSSPGQGVYEQYF. The CDR3 DNA follows: TGTGCCAGCAGTTCCCCGGGACAGGGGGTATACGAGCAGTACTTC.

CDR3 DNA sequence: TGTGCCAGCAGCTCTACGGAAGGTGCGGTTAACACCGGGGAGCTGTTTTTT. It codes for CASSSTEGAVNTGELFF. The chain links TRBV13 to TRBJ2-2; D remains ambiguous. The CDR3 contains 17 residues. V dropped 4 bases and J dropped 2 bases, with 17 bases sitting between them. Germline values: CDR1 PRHDT, CDR2 FYEKMQ (reference sequence).

This chain uses TRBV5-1 with TRBJ2-4; perhaps TRBD2 as D (5 bases). Germline V gene sequence: CDR1 SGHRS, CDR2 YFSETQ. This CDR3 has 16 residues. Between the trimmed V and J ends, which lost 4 bases and 0 bases, there was a span of 14 bases. In DNA form, the CDR3 reads TGCGCCAGCAGCGGCGGACTGGGCCTAGCCAAAAACATTCAGTACTTC. This translates into CASSGGLGLAKNIQYF.

The count of this clone is one. The chain has TRBV9 and TRBJ2-2, with a weak D call TRBD2 (5 bases). Germline CDR1 and CDR2: SGDLS and YYNGEE. There are 16 residues in the CDR3. Trimming took off 0 bases at V and 0 bases at J, with 9 bases between the two ends. The CDR3 is CASSVAPAANTGELFF. The DNA for the CDR3 is TGTGCCAGCAGCGTAGCTCCAGCGGCGAACACCGGGGAGCTGTTTTTT.

The chain couples TRBV28 to TRBJ1-5; the D gene is possibly TRBD1 (5 bases). The germline V gene encodes CDR1 MDHEN and CDR2 SYDVKM. This CDR3 has 13 residues. The V end was cut by 8 bases, the J end by 1 base, with 9 bases between. CDR3 protein: CASARDSNQPQHF. CDR3 DNA sequence: TGTGCCAGCGCGCGGGACAGCAATCAGCCCCAGCATTTT.

The chain couples TRBV6-5 to TRBJ2-7, with 8 positions matching TRBD2. The germline gives CDR1 MNHEY, CDR2 SVGAGI. This CDR3 is 15 amino acids long. V shed 2 bases and J 3 bases; nucleotides not matched to a gene: 6. The CDR3 bases are TGTGCCAGCAGTTACGGCGCGGGAGGCAGCTACGAGCAGTACTTC. Its protein is CASSYGAGGSYEQYF.

The V and J genes are TRBV29-1 and TRBJ2-7; no clear D. Germline V lookup: CDR1 SQVTM, CDR2 ANQGSEA. CDR3 length: 12 residues. V lost 7 bases and J lost 5, with 15 bases in between. CDR3 amino acids: CSGGKGRDEQYF. The CDR3 DNA is TGCAGCGGCGGAAAAGGTCGGGACGAGCAGTACTTC.

This chain uses TRBV6-1 with TRBJ2-3; weak D call: TRBD2 (6 bases). Trimming cost V 0 bases and J 4 bases, with 17 bases left between them. CDR1 and CDR2 from the germline V gene are MNHNS and SASEGT. The CDR3 has 17 residues. The CDR3 here is CASSEAQASVFPDTQYF. The CDR3 nucleotides are TGTGCCAGCAGTGAAGCGCAGGCTAGCGTATTTCCAGATACGCAGTATTTT.